The next 4 T cell receptor beta chains were all read from a single sample in a study of Ad26.COV2.S vaccination and SARS-CoV-2 variants. The table came from immunoSEQ multiplex PCR; TCRdb's copy has only in-frame clones and leaves some out. This table has fewer than 400,000 clones, around 85% appearing once. Documented treatment: some 19 received Ad26.COV2.S at low or high dose, single or two shots; about 5 received placebo; per-sample allocation not given. Day 63 after the first vaccine or placebo injection was the time point for sampling. Specimen: peripheral blood, collected in a trial of Ad26.COV2.S vaccine versus placebo. All receptors come from a person aged 18-65 years who received the Ad26.COV2.S COVID-19 vaccine or a placebo.

The rearrangement joins TRBV6-5 to TRBJ1-5; D uncertain. In germline, CDR1 is MNHEY, CDR2 SVGAGI. CDR3 length: 15 amino acids. The germline V and J ends were trimmed by 8 bases and 7 bases, with 21 bases remaining between them. The CDR3 here is CASEPSSPEGQPQHF. CDR3 DNA sequence: TGTGCCAGCGAACCGTCGTCACCGGAGGGACAGCCCCAGCATTTT.

The J gene is TRBJ2-3, the V gene TRBV16; TRBD1 is a possible D gene (5 bases). V was cut by 0 bases and J by 1 base, with 20 bases left in between. CDR1 is KGHSY and CDR2 is FQNENV in the germline V gene. The length of the CDR3 is 19 residues. The DNA of the CDR3 is TGTGCCAGCAGCCAATCGAATGGAAAGGGGCTGTTGGGCACAGATACGCAGTATTTT. Amino acids: CASSQSNGKGLLGTDTQYF.

Concerning this clone itself: The junction differs from germline at one of its ends, possibly a read error. The J gene is TRBJ1-5, the V gene TRBV10-2; 10 bases agree with TRBD1. The CDR3 contains 18 residues. In germline, CDR1 is WSHSY, CDR2 SAAADI. CDR3 loop: CASCDDRGPGNSNQPQHF. The CDR3 DNA follows: TGCGCCAGCTGTGACGACAGGGGGCCTGGGAATAGCAATCAGCCCCAGCATTTT.

This clone was found once. This could be a read error, since a much larger clone is one nucleotide away. Other DNA sequences in the same sample also yield this CDR3. V is TRBV6-5 and J is TRBJ1-2; a weak D match, TRBD1 (6 bases). The CDR3 totals 12 residues. V gave up 6 bases and J gave up 2 bases, with 7 bases separating them. Germline assignment: CDR1 MNHEY and CDR2 SVGAGI. The DNA for the CDR3 is TGTGCCAGCAGGGACAGCAACTATGGCTACACCTTC. Amino acid sequence: CASRDSNYGYTF.